These 12 T cell receptor beta chains were all obtained from the same sample, sequenced in a study of post-analysis software for immune sequencing data. Study-level points and caveats: When patients were compared with controls, about 5 TRBV segments were more frequent, TRBV5-6, TRBV5-1 and TRBV20-1 among them.

Prepared libraries of TCR beta cDNA carried unique molecular identifiers. TCRdb called the PCR reads again in MiXCR, with one record for every CDR3 protein. The sample contains 250,000 to 300,000 distinct CDR3 sequences, less than 40% of which appear only once. These receptors have no identified antigens. What was sequenced was blood. These receptors were taken from a girl aged 10 to 17 with multiple sclerosis.

This clonotype was observed many times. The chain couples TRBV19 to TRBJ2-1; TRBD2 aligns across 7 bases. V lost 8 bases and J lost 0; bases outside the gene matches: 4. This CDR3 contains 14 residues. Germline loops: CDR1 LNHDA, CDR2 SQIVND (reference sequence). This chain's CDR3 is CASGASGSYNEQFF. Written as DNA, the CDR3 is TGTGCCAGTGGAGCTAGCGGCTCCTACAATGAGCAGTTCTTC.

V is TRBV7-2 and J is TRBJ1-3; D remains unclear. This CDR3 spans 14 amino acids. Germline V gene sequence: CDR1 SGHTA, CDR2 FQGNSA. The V end lost 2 bases, the J end lost 4 bases, and 9 bases lay between the germline ends. The DNA of the CDR3 is TGTGCCAGCAGCTTAAGTTCAGCCGGAAACACCATATATTTT. It translates to CASSLSSAGNTIYF.

This clonotype was counted at least ten times. V is TRBV6-6 and J is TRBJ2-4; tentative D call: TRBD1 (6 bases). There are 13 residues in the CDR3. Trimming removed 8 bases from V and 7 bases from J, with 15 bases in between. Per the germline V gene, CDR1 is MNHNY and CDR2 is SVGAGI (reference sequence). CDR3 protein: CASGPYRENIQYF. The CDR3 coding sequence is TGTGCCAGCGGCCCCTACAGGGAGAACATTCAGTACTTC.

This clonotype was picked up a small number of times. The chain recombines TRBV20-1 with TRBJ1-1; no definite D call. Looked up from germline, CDR1 is DFQATT and CDR2 is SNEGSKA (reference sequence). CDR3 length: 15 residues. Between the trimmed V and J ends, which lost 0 bases and 2 bases, there was a span of 13 bases. DNA for the CDR3: TGCAGTGCTAGAGATCCCGCAGGAAGAAACACTGAAGCTTTCTTT. It translates to CSARDPAGRNTEAFF.

This clonotype was recorded only once. The chain employs TRBV20-1 and TRBJ1-1; tentatively, D is TRBD1 (6 bases). Trimming cost V 5 bases and J 7 bases, with 17 bases left between them. Germline assignment: CDR1 DFQATT and CDR2 SNEGSKA (reference sequence). CDR3 length: 13 amino acids. The CDR3 region is CSAPGVGASEAFF. The CDR3 DNA is TGCAGTGCTCCTGGCGTGGGGGCCAGTGAAGCTTTCTTT.

This clonotype has a count of ten or more. The rearrangement uses TRBV12-3 or TRBV12-4 and TRBJ1-2; possible D gene TRBD1, 6 bases. This CDR3 comprises 14 residues. V lost 4 bases to trimming and J lost 8 bases, with 17 bases between them. CDR3 in amino acids: CASSSTGTILGYTF. The CDR3 DNA follows: TGTGCCAGCAGTTCGACCGGGACAATATTAGGCTACACCTTC.

The chain has TRBV6-5 and TRBJ2-7, with 7 bases matching TRBD2. The CDR3 loop spans 15 amino acids. Trimming at V came to 7 bases and at J to 0 bases, leaving 9 bases not matched to a gene. The germline V gene encodes CDR1 MNHEY and CDR2 SVGAGI. The DNA for the CDR3 is TGTGCCAGCAAATCAAGGGGCGGGAGCTCCTACGAGCAGTACTTC. Amino acids: CASKSRGGSSYEQYF.

Remarks on this clonotype: The junction departs from germline at one end; a sequencing error may be responsible. This sequence joins TRBV28 and TRBJ2-7; maybe TRBD1 (6 bases). The germline CDR1 and CDR2 sequences are MDHEN and SYDVKM. The CDR3 covers 11 residues. The CDR3 sequence: CASYQGYEEYF. In nucleotides, the CDR3 is TGTGCCAGCTATCAGGGGTACGAGGAGTACTTC.

Comments on this clonotype: It may be a read error: a sequence one base away is much more abundant. The genes are TRBV2 and TRBJ1-2; perhaps TRBD1 as D (6 bases). CDR1 SNHLY and CDR2 FYNNEI come from the germline V gene. The CDR3 is 14 residues long. V was pared by 6 bases and J by 8 bases, with 19 bases between. Written as DNA, the CDR3 is TGTGCCAGCAGGGACCTTGGACAGCCTGGAGGCTACACCTTC. Translating gives CASRDLGQPGGYTF.

About this clonotype: Its ends do not fully match the called genes, so a read error is possible. CDR3 sequence (DNA): TGTGCCAGCAGTTTATCCGGGACTAGCACACCAGGGGCCAACGTCCGGACTTTC. It specifies CASSLSGTSTPGANVRTF. This chain joins TRBV12-3 or TRBV12-4 and TRBJ2-6; 9 nucleotides align to TRBD2. CDR3 size: 18 residues.

This clonotype showed up many times. The rearrangement links TRBV2 to TRBJ2-1; TRBD2 agrees at 8 bases. With 7 bases clipped from V and 7 bases from J, the junction kept 6 bases outside the gene matches. The CDR3 is made up of 13 amino acids. From germline, CDR1 is SNHLY and CDR2 FYNNEI. DNA for the CDR3: TGTGCCAGCACCTCGGGAGGGGGGAATGAGCAGTTCTTC. Translating gives CASTSGGGNEQFF.

V usage is TRBV28 and J usage is TRBJ2-1; tentatively, D is TRBD2 (6 bases). The CDR3 contains 15 residues. The ends were cut back, 7 bases at V and 0 bases at J, with 13 bases in the middle. Per germline, CDR1 MDHEN and CDR2 SYDVKM. CDR3 in amino acids: CASKRGGPSYNEQFF. In nucleotides, the CDR3 is TGTGCCAGCAAACGGGGAGGACCCTCCTACAATGAGCAGTTCTTC.